This is a list of T cell receptor beta chains from one sample in a study of blood T cell repertoires in COVID-19. TCRdb's table, derived via immunoSEQ multiplex PCR, lists solely in-frame clones and lacks some. Of 150,000 to 200,000 clones in the sample, less than 90% are singletons; the top ten hold about 7.1%. Sequencing used peripheral blood. These receptors were obtained from a woman in her 70s with COVID-19, enrolled during active disease. Each CDR3 is given with its conserved first and last residue. The order of the fields is V gene, clone size, J gene, D gene, CDR3 protein, CDR3 DNA. A D gene is named only where the DNA matches it firmly. Size tells how often a clone was seen (once, few, many) or the class of an expanded clone, and some rows leave it out.

V: TRBV29-1; size: -; J: TRBJ2-7; D: TRBD2; CDR3: CSVELTSGSRYEQYF; DNA: TGCAGCGTTGAACTGACTAGCGGGAGTAGGTACGAGCAGTACTTC
V: TRBV6-2/TRBV6-3; size: -; J: TRBJ2-2; D: TRBD2; CDR3: CASSYLRREANTGELFF; DNA: TGTGCCAGCAGTTACCTGCGGCGGGAGGCCAACACCGGGGAGCTGTTTTTT
V: TRBV19; size: few; J: TRBJ2-2; D: -; CDR3: CASSIAGNTGELFF; DNA: TGTGCCAGTAGTATAGCCGGGAACACCGGGGAGCTGTTTTTT
V: TRBV10-3; size: -; J: TRBJ1-1; D: TRBD1; CDR3: CATRQGTTEAFF; DNA: TGTGCCACCAGACAGGGGACCACTGAAGCTTTCTTT
V: TRBV4-2; size: -; J: TRBJ2-7; D: -; CDR3: CASAVAFLYEQYF; DNA: TGTGCCAGCGCGGTGGCTTTTTTGTACGAGCAGTACTTC
V: TRBV18; size: -; J: TRBJ2-7; D: TRBD1; CDR3: CASSARDRGWDEQYF; DNA: TGTGCCAGCTCAGCCCGGGACAGGGGTTGGGACGAGCAGTACTTC
V: TRBV9; size: -; J: TRBJ1-6; D: -; CDR3: CASSPSGGSSYNSPLHF; DNA: TGTGCCAGCAGCCCGAGTGGGGGGTCCTCCTATAATTCACCCCTCCACTTT
V: TRBV6-1; size: few; J: TRBJ2-7; D: TRBD2; CDR3: CASSGPGGRALREQYF; DNA: TGTGCCAGCAGTGGCCCGGGCGGGAGGGCTTTGCGTGAGCAGTACTTC
V: TRBV7-3; size: -; J: TRBJ2-3; D: TRBD2; CDR3: CASSLGLAESDTQYF; DNA: TGTGCCAGCAGCTTGGGGCTAGCGGAGTCAGATACGCAGTATTTT
V: TRBV19; size: -; J: TRBJ2-2; D: -; CDR3: CASSSGQTNTGELFF; DNA: TGTGCCAGTAGTAGTGGACAGACGAACACCGGGGAGCTGTTTTTT
V: TRBV6-6; size: -; J: TRBJ1-1; D: -; CDR3: CASSRTPKNTEAFF; DNA: TGTGCCAGCAGTAGGACACCGAAAAACACTGAAGCTTTCTTT
V: TRBV20-1; size: -; J: TRBJ2-2; D: -; CDR3: CSAGVTGELFF; DNA: TGCAGTGCAGGGGTCACCGGGGAGCTGTTTTTT
V: TRBV21-1; size: -; J: TRBJ2-7; D: -; CDR3: CASSKRGTRSYEQYF; DNA: TGTGCCAGCAGCAAACGGGGGACGCGCTCCTACGAGCAGTACTTC
V: TRBV29-1; size: -; J: TRBJ1-2; D: -; CDR3: CSVEGRGANYGYTF; DNA: TGCAGCGTTGAAGGGCGGGGGGCAAACTATGGCTACACCTTC
V: TRBV30; size: once; J: TRBJ1-4; D: -; CDR3: CAWSLGVINEKLFF; DNA: TGTGCCTGGAGTCTGGGAGTTATTAATGAAAAACTGTTTTTT
V: TRBV20-1; size: -; J: TRBJ1-1; D: -; CDR3: CSASPGGYTEAFF; DNA: TGCAGTGCTAGTCCGGGAGGGTACACTGAAGCTTTCTTT
V: TRBV5-5; size: -; J: TRBJ2-5; D: -; CDR3: CASSLGTTGETQYF; DNA: TGTGCCAGCAGCTTGGGAACCACCGGAGAGACCCAGTACTTC
V: TRBV5-1; size: -; J: TRBJ2-2; D: -; CDR3: CASSLGSSFSGELFF; DNA: TGCGCCAGCAGCTTAGGTAGCAGTTTCTCCGGGGAGCTGTTTTTT
V: TRBV7-2; size: -; J: TRBJ1-5; D: TRBD1; CDR3: CASSRTGRVQPQHF; DNA: TGTGCCAGCAGCCGGACAGGGCGGGTTCAGCCCCAGCATTTT
V: TRBV5-6; size: -; J: TRBJ2-4; D: -; CDR3: CASSLDAGGNIQYF; DNA: TGTGCCAGCAGCTTGGATGCAGGGGGGAACATTCAGTACTTC
V: TRBV6-2/TRBV6-3; size: -; J: TRBJ1-1; D: -; CDR3: CASSYSSRVTEAFF; DNA: TGTGCCAGCAGTTACTCGAGCAGGGTTACTGAAGCTTTCTTT
V: TRBV27; size: -; J: TRBJ2-5; D: -; CDR3: CASSLSLRGETQYF; DNA: TGTGCCAGCAGTTTATCCTTGCGAGGGGAGACCCAGTACTTC
V: TRBV29-1; size: -; J: TRBJ1-2; D: -; CDR3: CSVEKSDYGYTF; DNA: TGCAGCGTTGAAAAATCGGACTATGGCTACACCTTC
V: TRBV7-2; size: -; J: TRBJ1-1; D: TRBD1; CDR3: CASGDRGPMNTEAFF; DNA: TGTGCCAGCGGGGACAGGGGGCCCATGAACACTGAAGCTTTCTTT
V: TRBV2; size: -; J: TRBJ2-7; D: TRBD2; CDR3: CASRDSSGYEQYF; DNA: TGTGCCAGCAGGGATTCTAGCGGCTACGAGCAGTACTTC
V: TRBV15; size: once; J: TRBJ1-6; D: -; CDR3: CATSSGSSYNSPLHF; DNA: TGTGCCACCAGCAGTGGTAGCTCCTATAATTCACCCCTCCACTTT
V: TRBV28; size: -; J: TRBJ2-1; D: -; CDR3: CASSSEFLGLRNEQFF; DNA: TGTGCCAGCAGTTCCGAATTCCTGGGACTTCGCAATGAGCAGTTCTTC
V: TRBV21-1; size: -; J: TRBJ2-7; D: -; CDR3: CASSKEYIRTGGDYEQYF; DNA: TGTGCCAGCAGCAAAGAATATATAAGGACAGGGGGGGACTACGAGCAGTACTTC
V: TRBV29-1; size: -; J: TRBJ2-7; D: TRBD2; CDR3: CSVYSGRAEQYF; DNA: TGCAGCGTTTATAGCGGGAGGGCCGAGCAGTACTTC
V: TRBV3-1/TRBV3-2; size: -; J: TRBJ2-5; D: -; CDR3: CASSPRRLIGEETQYF; DNA: TGTGCCAGCAGCCCCCGCCGGCTGATTGGGGAGGAGACCCAGTACTTC
V: TRBV27; size: -; J: TRBJ2-2; D: -; CDR3: CASSFRGTGANTGELFF; DNA: TGTGCCAGCAGTTTCCGTGGCACGGGGGCGAACACCGGGGAGCTGTTTTTT
V: TRBV30; size: -; J: TRBJ2-3; D: TRBD2; CDR3: CARGRVADTQYF; DNA: TGTGCGCGCGGGAGGGTGGCAGATACGCAGTATTTT
V: TRBV29-1; size: -; J: TRBJ1-2; D: TRBD1; CDR3: CSAGQGENYGYTF; DNA: TGCAGCGCGGGACAGGGGGAAAACTATGGCTACACCTTC
V: TRBV27; size: -; J: TRBJ2-3; D: TRBD1; CDR3: CASSRDRVTDTQYF; DNA: TGTGCCAGCAGCCGGGACAGGGTAACAGATACGCAGTATTTT
V: TRBV11-2; size: few; J: TRBJ2-3; D: TRBD2; CDR3: CASSPGTSADTQYF; DNA: TGTGCCAGCAGCCCCGGGACTAGTGCAGATACGCAGTATTTT
V: TRBV7-2; size: -; J: TRBJ2-7; D: TRBD2; CDR3: CASTSGLAGSYEQYF; DNA: TGTGCCAGCACCTCGGGACTAGCGGGTTCCTACGAGCAGTACTTC
V: TRBV5-1; size: -; J: TRBJ1-4; D: -; CDR3: CASSLGQATNEKLFF; DNA: TGCGCCAGCAGCTTGGGGCAGGCAACTAATGAAAAACTGTTTTTT
V: TRBV7-2; size: few; J: TRBJ2-1; D: -; CDR3: CASSTSLGGVGYNEQFF; DNA: TGTGCCAGCAGCACTTCGCTAGGGGGTGTCGGATACAATGAGCAGTTCTTC
V: TRBV29-1; size: -; J: TRBJ1-2; D: -; CDR3: CSVVQGNGYTF; DNA: TGCAGCGTTGTACAGGGAAATGGCTACACCTTC
V: TRBV6-5; size: -; J: TRBJ1-2; D: TRBD1; CDR3: CASSLGGGANYGYTF; DNA: TGTGCCAGCAGCCTAGGAGGGGGCGCGAACTATGGCTACACCTTC
V: TRBV18; size: -; J: TRBJ2-7; D: TRBD2; CDR3: CASSPTSGASYEQYF; DNA: TGTGCCAGCTCACCCACTAGCGGAGCTTCCTACGAGCAGTACTTC
V: TRBV14; size: -; J: TRBJ2-7; D: TRBD2; CDR3: CASSHVTSGKGYEQYF; DNA: TGTGCCAGCAGCCACGTTACTAGCGGGAAAGGCTACGAGCAGTACTTC